These 4 T cell receptor beta chains originate from one sample sequenced in a study of T cell clusters in autoimmune cytopenias. One tube held mixed TRB-A and TRB-B primer pools for touch-down PCR. One entry per CDR3 protein, without DNA, is what TCRdb gives after re-calling the multiplex PCR reads. The sample data list 6,000 or so distinct CDR3 sequences. Each sample's input was roughly 230 ng genomic DNA, 35,000 to 40,000 genome equivalents. Another study also made use of these data, one on T cell repertoires in aging, cancer and after chemotherapy.

The specimen was peripheral blood. These receptors all stem from a human donor in good health.

The chain employs TRBV7-6 and TRBJ2-1; TCRdb designates TRBD2, a call that cannot be tested without DNA. CDR1 is SGHVS and CDR2 is FNYEAQ in the germline V gene. The CDR3 is made up of 14 amino acids. CDR3 amino acids: CASSLGGRRNEQFF.

The V and J genes are TRBV10-3 and TRBJ1-2. This CDR3 contains 13 residues. The germline V gene encodes CDR1 ENHRY and CDR2 SYGVKD. The CDR3 is CAIRGRDDYGYTF.

The rearrangement joins TRBV6-4 to TRBJ2-2; TCRdb proposes TRBD1, but this gene call is untestable without DNA. The V gene's germline CDR1 is MRHNA and CDR2 SNTAGT. The CDR3 covers 15 residues. CDR3 sequence reads: CASSAGQGETGELFF.

The gene calls are TRBV19 and TRBJ2-3; lacking DNA, the TRBD2 call made by TCRdb goes unchecked. Germline CDR1 reads LNHDA; CDR2 reads SQIVND (reference sequence). This CDR3 is 13 amino acids long. The CDR3 sequence: CARIAGVSDTQYF.